This T cell receptor beta chain was observed in a study of cytomegalovirus exposure and HLA in healthy donors (dated by TCRdb to 2016 to 2017). In terms of the full investigation: An earlier analysis of roughly 630 of the donors reported approximately 290 Gb of sequence data and some 100 million unique TCR beta sequences from 190 million or so T cells. All discovery cohort repertoires had been generated on a single sequencing platform. In the later analysis, no new phenotypic data were used to find candidate immune exposures; instead, reliance was placed on TCR beta sequences and their occurrence across donors. A later genetic analysis used genome-wide SNP genotypes for 398 of the 666 donors, treating that subset as a discovery cohort. Donor age, sex, ethnicity and CMV serostatus were compiled together with the repertoire data. Roughly 300 gigabases of sequencing data and some 85 million unique TCR sequences were included in an early release covering roughly 600 HLA-typed donors. Of the 350 to 450 genotyped donors, over 70% fell in the genetic ancestry cluster associated with self-reported Caucasian donors. To predict cytomegalovirus infection status, the study combined high-throughput TCR immunosequencing, statistical association of individual TCRs with disease status, and machine learning. To study patterns of TCR occurrence, a later analysis re-analyzed previously published TCR beta repertoires from 666 donors and added high-resolution HLA genotyping. The number of donors typed differed by locus, with roughly 629-640 for A, B, C, DRB1 and DQB1, roughly 520 for DQA1, 600 to 610 for DPA1, and approximately 470 for DPB1. A separate validation cohort of over 95 different subjects was used in addition to the roughly 700-subject first cohort. Using immunosequencing, the study profiled T cell repertoires from 550 to 750 subjects and related those repertoires to cytomegalovirus serostatus. The study was designed to test whether signatures of past pathogen exposure could be identified by cataloging public T cell receptors. HLA typing included class I and class II loci at four-digit resolution. Roughly five DR-DQ haplotypes were handled as single units for association and clustering because linkage in the cohort was strong. An earlier analysis of around 580 of the donors used high-throughput TCR beta sequencing to judge whether each TCR beta V gene segment behaved as functional or pseudogenic. Among some 410 genotyped donors of the cohort, an average of 235,054 unique TCR beta nucleotide sequences were sequenced per donor, around 20% of them non-productive. The investigation overall reported the following: The classifier was reported to diagnose cytomegalovirus status with high specificity and sensitivity in both the original cohort and the validation cohort. Because some donors lacked HLA typing at each locus, the association tests relied only on the typed subset. In the study, roughly 160 TCR beta chains were listed as associated with cytomegalovirus. A further reported finding was that TCR beta sequences accurately predicted the HLA-A and HLA-B alleles for most subjects in the first cohort. CMV serostatus was the only immune exposure information available for the cohort. According to a later genetic analysis, donors in an Asian-associated ancestry cluster had fewer N-insertions in productive TCRs than the approximately 630-donor mean. In a later analysis, HLA-associated TCR beta chains showed more clonal expansion and lower generation probabilities than non-associated chains that were equally common. A cluster of highly shared sequence variants was judged likely to be a technical artifact of the sequencing pipeline. Presence/absence analyses assumed roughly uniform sequencing depth across donors, an assumption that may not hold. The cohort was sequenced for TCR beta chains only, and without alpha or paired-chain data the features that could be detected were limited. It was suggested by the authors that the approach could potentially be generalized to other disease states and immunological phenotypes. In vitro tests confirmed that a few of the cytomegalovirus-associated TCR beta chains recognize cytomegalovirus antigens. Fewer than 20 rarely observed V segments, including chromosome 9 orphons, were excluded from the earlier analysis of about 610 of the donors because counts were too low. Across donors, most TCR sequences were observed very rarely, whereas some public TCRs were present in many individuals. In a later analysis, the rate of TCR association differed among HLA loci, with DRB1 alleles having the most associated TCRs and HLA-C alleles having the fewest. In a later analysis, several top co-occurrence clusters were reported to appear linked to parvovirus B19, influenza, CMV and Epstein-Barr virus. Most CMV-associated TCR beta chains appeared to be HLA-restricted in a later analysis, and the HLA associations seemed to be driven largely by CMV exposure. V-gene and J-gene trimming of TCR beta chains was associated with a missense DCLRE1C variant in a later genetic analysis, and the association was replicated in an independent cohort. Linkage disequilibrium might explain the correlated functional status among segregating V segments, but an unknown experimental factor could not be excluded. Broadly in line with IMGT annotations, most TCR beta V segments showed up in productive rearrangements about 87% or about 30% of the time in an earlier analysis of around 600 of the donors. Strong co-occurrence of HLA alleles, especially DR and DQ, made assigning TCR associations to individual alleles difficult. Some IMGT-functional V segments, including TRBV6-2 and TRBV6-3, could not be told apart with the 87-base-pair reads, so those segments were excluded. In a later analysis, over 15,000 TCR beta sequences were associated with specific HLA alleles at a false discovery rate of 0.05.

In total, 600 or so healthy bone marrow donors made up the cohort. At the time of sampling, all cohort members were nominally healthy, though unrecorded immune exposures were likely present. The donor was CMV seronegative and was included in the group of hundreds of seronegative cohort members. A peripheral blood sample was provided by each donor, and peripheral blood mononuclear cells were used for TCR beta sequencing. The Qiagen DNeasy Blood Extraction Kit was used to extract genomic DNA from the blood cell samples. Remarks on this clone: Its antigen has not been determined. There are no base qualities to consult, and no much larger clone falls within one base.

The library relied on the immunoSEQ multiplex PCR assay. For the multiplex PCR, a mixture combining 60 forward primers for TCR Vbeta segments and 13 reverse primers for TCR Jbeta segments was used. Amplification of the CDR3 region of rearranged TCR beta genes was performed with a multiplex PCR assay on genomic DNA. The amplified TCR beta libraries were sequenced on the Illumina HiSeq System as 87-base-pair reads. The authors processed their data as follows. In a later analysis, 70 million to 95 million unique TCR beta chains were counted across the roughly 610 repertoires, and approximately 11 million of these chains were shared by at least two donors. To remove PCR and sequencing errors, raw reads were error-corrected and collapsed into unique sequences using a nearest-neighbor algorithm that merged closely related sequences. To assign V, D and J gene segments, CDR3 sequences were aligned to IMGT reference sequences. For a sequence to be retained, a match of at least six nucleotides was required to both a V gene segment and a J gene segment. A rearrangement was called productive if the CDR3 had no stop codons and remained in frame with V and J, and every other rearrangement was called non-productive. CDR3 was defined according to IMGT convention as the region running from the second conserved V-encoded cysteine to the conserved J-encoded phenylalanine. The earlier analysis of about 590 of the donors excluded sequences that lacked an unambiguous match to a single V gene segment. In an earlier analysis of 587 of the donors, V segments were called functional above 56.7% productive rearrangements and were called segregating when the between-donor standard deviation exceeded 5%. A statistical classification framework was built to diagnose cytomegalovirus status from the catalog of TCR beta chain sequences. A later analysis assigned V and J genes by comparing TCR nucleotide sequences with IMGT/GENE-DB human TR gene sequences. In a later analysis, CDR3 sequences and most-parsimonious VDJ recombination scenarios were assigned using the TCRdist pipeline. In a later analysis, each TCR beta chain was defined by its CDR3 amino acid sequence together with its V-gene family, and reads lacking a unique V-gene family were excluded. A later analysis removed roughly 590 highly shared, low-generation-probability nucleotide sequences to deal with suspected cross-contamination and a sequencing artifact. In a later analysis, a clonal expansion index for each public chain was calculated from normalized within-repertoire ranks of inferred template counts. Generation probabilities in a later analysis came from a VDJ recombination model fitted to out-of-frame rearrangements, and those results were checked against IGoR. In a later analysis, TCR-TCR, TCR-HLA and TCR-CMV co-occurrence was scored with hypergeometric tests, and a repertoire-size bias correction was applied to TCR pairs. To estimate false discovery rates, a later analysis permuted the HLA or CMV assignments 20 times. In a later analysis, co-occurring TCRs were grouped using DBSCAN, and TCRdist sequence similarity was added for clustering within HLA-allele-positive subsets. Repertoires with fewer than 30,000 or more than 120,000 public chains, plus five repertoires with anomalous nucleotide sharing, were excluded from co-occurrence clustering. Sourced from immuneACCESS, this table was stored by TCRdb with only in-frame sequences that have V and J called. A share of the clones is absent; for the studies checked, an unresolved V gene accounts for under half, and the remainder has no known explanation. The D gene and trimming were derived from the DNA, and the V and J assignments and clone size from that table. This sample has roughly 170,000 clones in its table, and roughly four fifths of those were observed once. The ten largest make up over 1.5% of the sample.

From cysteine to phenylalanine, the CDR3 is 13 amino acids long. Left in the record is the CDR3 DNA by itself, 39 bases read in frame from the first base. At the junction V is shortened by 2 bases and J by 9 bases, with 11 bases in between. The germline V gene yields MNHEY for CDR1 and SVGAGI for CDR2. The receptor comes from a man aged 45-60 years in good health and CMV-seronegative. The sample taken for sequencing was PBMCs. The chain is assembled from TRBV6-5 and TRBJ2-1; TRBD2 is a possible D gene, resting on 6 matching bases. The DNA sequence is TGTGCCAGCAGTTACCGGGGAGGTGGTGAGCAGTTCTTC. This encodes CASSYRGGGEQFF.